This TCR beta chain was recorded in a study of cytomegalovirus exposure and HLA in healthy donors. Study-wide results and limits: The study had only CMV serostatus as immune exposure information.

Points on this clone: Its antigen is unknown.

The study ran its PCR with 60 Vbeta and 13 Jbeta primers. Sequencing was performed with immunoSEQ multiplex PCR; in TCRdb, only in-frame clones are kept and a portion is missing. The table shows some 120,000 clones, with around four fifths occurring only once. Material for sequencing was PBMCs. This TCR came from a woman between 40 and 50 years old in good health and CMV-seronegative.

CDR3 residues: CASTPHPRGNTGELFF. CDR3 bases: TGTGCCAGCACCCCCCACCCGCGGGGGAACACCGGGGAGCTGTTTTTT. This rearrangement joins TRBV7-8 to TRBJ2-2, with TRBD2 as a possible D gene (6 bases). The CDR3 is 16 amino acids. CDR1 is SGHVS, CDR2 FQNEAQ, per germline. V shed 7 bases and J shed 1 base, with 16 bases lying between them.